Presented here are 13 T cell receptor beta chains from one specimen sequenced in a study of cytomegalovirus exposure and HLA in healthy donors. Primers for the PCR totalled 60 Vbeta and 13 Jbeta. Method: immunoSEQ multiplex PCR; TCRdb's copy keeps in-frame clones and lacks some. This table holds 150,000 to 200,000 clones, roughly 74% found once. Source material: PBMCs. These receptors came from a woman aged 40 to 50 in good health and CMV-seropositive.

This clone came up a few times. The chain joins TRBV28 to TRBJ1-2; 8 bases map to TRBD1. From germline, CDR1 is MDHEN and CDR2 SYDVKM. Trimming took 5 bases from V and 3 from J; bases not matched to a gene: 5. CDR3 length: 14 amino acids. The CDR3 DNA reads TGTGCCAGCAGTCCTCCGACAGGGGACTATGGCTACACCTTC. Its translation is CASSPPTGDYGYTF.

This chain uses TRBV5-4 with TRBJ2-2; TRBD2 matches 11 bases. Germline V gene sequence: CDR1 SGHNT, CDR2 YYREEE (reference sequence). With V trimmed by 4 bases and J by 8 bases, 10 bases remained unmatched. The CDR3 is made up of 16 amino acids. The CDR3 spells CASSLGTSGHGGELFF. CDR3 coding DNA: TGTGCCAGCAGCCTAGGGACTAGCGGTCATGGTGGGGAGCTGTTTTTT.

The chain employs TRBV28 and TRBJ2-2; 8 bases fit TRBD1. J lost 7 bases, V lost 1 base, and 5 bases had no gene match. The CDR3 length is 15 residues. Germline V CDR1 and CDR2: MDHEN, SYDVKM. The CDR3 DNA is TGTGCCAGCAGTTTATCGGGACAGGCCATCGGGGAGCTGTTTTTT. Translated: CASSLSGQAIGELFF.

The J gene is TRBJ2-1, the V gene TRBV5-1; D gene uncertain. V was pared by 6 bases and J by 4 bases, with 17 bases between. CDR3 length equals 15 residues. Germline CDR1 SGHRS, CDR2 YFSETQ. The CDR3 DNA sequence: TGCGCCAGCACCTTCAACCCAGGTGTTTACAATGAGCAGTTCTTC. Protein product: CASTFNPGVYNEQFF.

The gene calls are TRBV7-9 and TRBJ2-3; 14 positions agree with TRBD2. The V gene end was trimmed by 1 base and the J gene end by 5 bases; junction bases not matched to a gene: 8. Germline assignment: CDR1 SEHNR and CDR2 FQNEAQ (reference sequence). The CDR3 is 18 residues long. CDR3 loop: CASSLVGLAGVGKDTQYF. The CDR3 DNA reads as TGTGCCAGCAGCTTAGTGGGACTAGCGGGAGTAGGGAAAGATACGCAGTATTTT.

The CDR3 DNA reads TGCGCCAGCAGCCCGCGGACAGGTAACACTGAAGCTTTCTTT. Translating gives CASSPRTGNTEAFF. The V gene is TRBV5-1, the J gene TRBJ1-1, with 7 positions matching TRBD1. V dropped 4 bases and J dropped 2; count of bases not matched to a gene: 5. Germline CDR1 SGHRS, CDR2 YFSETQ. This CDR3 has 14 residues.

In DNA form, the CDR3 reads TGTGCCAGCAGCGGCCGGACTAGCGGGAGTAACACCGGGGAGCTGTTTTTT. Protein: CASSGRTSGSNTGELFF. This sequence joins TRBV7-2 and TRBJ2-2; TRBD2 aligns across 13 bases. Germline assignment: CDR1 SGHTA and CDR2 FQGNSA. The CDR3 runs to 17 residues. The V and J ends lost 5 bases and 2 bases, in that order; junction bases with no gene match: 5. The full variable domain, its missing parts supplied by reference TRBV7-2 and TRBJ2-2, is GAGVSQSPSNKVTEKGKDVELRCDPISGHTALYWYRQSLGQGLEFLIYFQGNSAPDKSGLPSDRFSAERTGGSVSTLTIQRTQQEDSAVYLCASSGRTSGSNTGELFFGEGSRLTVL.

The chain employs TRBV21-1 and TRBJ2-1; the table's D call, TRBD2, was not checked against the DNA. TRBV21-1 is marked as a pseudogene. This CDR3 has 17 residues. CDR3 in amino acids: CASSKAERNNRYNEQFF. The CDR3 region has the DNA TGTGCCAGCAGCAAAGCCGAGCGGAACAATCGTTACAATGAGCAGTTCTTC.

The genes are TRBV5-8 and TRBJ2-7; TRBD2 agrees at 7 bases. The ends lost 4 bases at V and 4 bases at J; junction bases unmatched: 8. The CDR3 totals 14 residues. Germline V CDR1 and CDR2: SGHTS, YDEGEE. The CDR3 spells CASSPLAALYEQYF. The DNA of the CDR3 is TGTGCCAGCAGCCCCCTAGCGGCTTTATACGAGCAGTACTTC.

This clone was seen more than once but under ten times. The J gene is TRBJ2-5, the V gene TRBV4-3; D might be TRBD1 (6 bases). Trimming took off 0 bases at V and 1 base at J, with 18 bases between the two ends. Per the germline V gene, CDR1 is LGHNA and CDR2 is YSLEER. This CDR3 comprises 18 residues. The DNA of the CDR3 is TGCGCCAGCAGCCAAGAAGTGTTGGACAGTCTACTCCAAGAGACCCAGTACTTC. It translates to CASSQEVLDSLLQETQYF.

A few counts support this clone. V and J are TRBV29-1 and TRBJ2-4; possibly TRBD1 for D (6 bases). The CDR3 loop spans 14 amino acids. V was clipped by 4 bases and J by 6 bases, with 16 bases between them. The germline gives CDR1 SQVTM, CDR2 ANQGSEA. The CDR3 here is CSVGRDRHPNIQYF. The CDR3 DNA reads as TGCAGCGTTGGCCGTGACAGGCACCCAAACATTCAGTACTTC.

The gene calls are TRBV7-2 and TRBJ2-5; TRBD2 agrees at 15 bases. Losses at the gene ends were 6 bases for V and 0 bases for J; bases not matched to a gene: 2. This CDR3 is built from 16 residues. Germline V gene data show CDR1 as SGHTA and CDR2 as FQGNSA. The CDR3 nucleotides read TGTGCCAGCAGTGGGACTAGCGGGGGGTACCAAGAGACCCAGTACTTC. Translating gives CASSGTSGGYQETQYF.

The CDR3 protein is CASSALTGPYEQYF. Written as DNA, the CDR3 is TGTGCCAGCAGCGCCCTCACAGGTCCCTACGAGCAGTACTTC. V usage is TRBV11-2 and J usage is TRBJ2-7; a possible D gene is TRBD1 (5 bases). The CDR3 loop spans 14 amino acids. The germline V and J ends were trimmed by 5 bases and 2 bases, with 13 bases remaining between them. Germline CDR1 reads SGHAT; CDR2 reads FQNNGV.